This T cell receptor (beta chain) came from a study of response to subunit inactivated influenza vaccine. The study, taken as a whole, reports: New T cells are recruited in small numbers by each seasonal influenza vaccination, according to the authors' suggestion.

The V gene's germline CDR1 is MNHEY and CDR2 SMNVEV (reference sequence). The CDR3 totals 15 residues. The V and J ends lost 5 bases and 2 bases respectively, with 13 bases between them. TCRdb analysed the RT-PCR reads with MiXCR anew, one entry per CDR3 protein. The sample comprises 700,000 to 800,000 distinct CDR3 sequences, less than 20% of which are singletons, and 9.5% to 13% rests with the top ten. This clonotype came up a few times. Antigen specificity is unknown. The origin of this receptor is a man between 45 and 60 years old who received an inactivated influenza vaccine. The rearrangement links TRBV27 to TRBJ1-3; D is unresolved. Specimen: PBMCs from blood, collected around 5 days after vaccination. In nucleotides, the CDR3 is TGTGCCAGCAGTAAAACAGCTTACCCTGGAAACACCATATATTTT. This gives the protein CASSKTAYPGNTIYF.